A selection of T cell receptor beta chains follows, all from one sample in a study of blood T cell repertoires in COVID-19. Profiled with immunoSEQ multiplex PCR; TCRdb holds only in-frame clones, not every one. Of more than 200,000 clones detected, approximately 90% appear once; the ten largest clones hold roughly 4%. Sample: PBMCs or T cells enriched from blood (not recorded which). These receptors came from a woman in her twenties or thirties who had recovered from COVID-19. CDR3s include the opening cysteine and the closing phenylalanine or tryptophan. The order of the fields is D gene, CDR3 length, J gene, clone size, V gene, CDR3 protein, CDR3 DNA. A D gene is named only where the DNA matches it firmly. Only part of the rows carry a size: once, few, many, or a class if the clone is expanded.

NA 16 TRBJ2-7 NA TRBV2 CASNDGGGTAGYEQYF TGTGCCAGCAACGACGGTGGGGGGACAGCTGGGTACGAGCAGTACTTC
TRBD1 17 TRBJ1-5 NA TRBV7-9 CASSSGQGAVGNQPQHF TGTGCCAGCAGCTCGGGACAGGGGGCGGTCGGCAATCAGCCCCAGCATTTT
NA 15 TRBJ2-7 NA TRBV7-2 CASSPGDFSSYEQYF TGTGCCAGCAGCCCCGGGGACTTTAGCTCCTACGAGCAGTACTTC
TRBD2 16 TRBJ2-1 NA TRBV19 CASSNRLAGGVNEQFF TGTGCCAGTAGTAACCGACTAGCGGGAGGGGTCAATGAGCAGTTCTTC
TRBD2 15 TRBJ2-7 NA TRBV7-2 CASRLQLAGEFEQYF TGTGCCAGCAGATTACAACTAGCGGGAGAGTTCGAGCAGTACTTC
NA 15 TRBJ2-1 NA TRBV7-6 CASSLEATAYNEQFF TGTGCCAGCAGCTTAGAAGCGACTGCCTACAATGAGCAGTTCTTC
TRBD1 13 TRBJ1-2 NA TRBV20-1 CSASRDSNYGYTF TGCAGTGCTAGTCGGGACAGCAACTATGGCTACACCTTC
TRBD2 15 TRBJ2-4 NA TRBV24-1 CATSDLREGKNIQYF TGTGCCACCAGTGATTTGAGGGAGGGTAAAAACATTCAGTACTTC
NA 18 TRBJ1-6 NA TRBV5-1 CASSPDRWVQLGYSPLHF TGCGCCAGCAGCCCCGACCGGTGGGTTCAGCTCGGGTACTCACCCCTCCACTTT
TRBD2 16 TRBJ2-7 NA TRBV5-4 CASSPGSSGRAYEQYF TGTGCCAGCAGCCCGGGATCAAGCGGGAGGGCCTACGAGCAGTACTTC
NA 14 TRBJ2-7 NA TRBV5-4 CASSLAGASYEQYF TGTGCCAGCAGCTTGGCAGGGGCTTCCTACGAGCAGTACTTC
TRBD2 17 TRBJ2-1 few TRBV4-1 CASSQPIFGREHNEQFF TGCGCCAGCAGCCAACCGATCTTCGGGAGGGAACACAATGAGCAGTTCTTC
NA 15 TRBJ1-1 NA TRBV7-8 CASSLGAGINTEAFF TGTGCCAGCAGCTTAGGGGCGGGGATTAACACTGAAGCTTTCTTT
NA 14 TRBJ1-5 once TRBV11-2 CASSLDTGLQPQHF TGTGCCAGCAGCTTAGATACAGGGCTACAGCCCCAGCATTTT
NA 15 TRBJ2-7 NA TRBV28 CASSFRGEGRDEQYF TGTGCCAGCAGTTTTAGGGGGGAGGGCCGCGACGAGCAGTACTTC
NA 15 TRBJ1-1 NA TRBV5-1 CASSLDVSEGTEAFF TGCGCCAGCAGCTTGGATGTTAGTGAGGGCACTGAAGCTTTCTTT
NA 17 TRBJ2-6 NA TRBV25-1 CASSERATGIGANVLTF TGTGCCAGCAGTGAACGCGCCACAGGGATTGGGGCCAACGTCCTGACTTTC
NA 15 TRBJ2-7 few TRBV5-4 CASSLAGGEQNEQYF TGTGCCAGCAGCTTGGCGGGGGGCGAGCAAAACGAGCAGTACTTC
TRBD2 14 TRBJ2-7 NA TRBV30 CASVRLAGSYEQYF TGTGCCTCCGTTAGACTAGCGGGATCCTACGAGCAGTACTTC
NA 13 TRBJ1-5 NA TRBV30 CAWSGTGNQPQHF TGTGCCTGGAGTGGGACGGGAAATCAGCCCCAGCATTTT
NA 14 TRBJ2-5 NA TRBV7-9 CASSSPSGNAGQYF TGTGCCAGCAGCTCCCCTTCCGGGAACGCCGGCCAGTACTTC
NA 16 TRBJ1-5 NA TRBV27 CASRPVGEKINQPQHF TGTGCCAGCAGGCCAGTCGGGGAAAAGATCAATCAGCCCCAGCATTTT
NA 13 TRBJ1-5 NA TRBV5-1 CASSRAAGQPQHF TGCGCCAGCAGCCGGGCGGCGGGACAGCCCCAGCATTTT